The 30 T cell receptor beta chains below were found in one sample sequenced in a study of beta chain features in type 1 diabetes. Broader study findings: In all four CD4+ subsets, TCRB CDR3 length was significantly, moderately reduced in type 1 diabetes.

Every isolated RNA sample was fully reverse transcribed, so sequencing captured expressed TCRB transcripts. Profiled with immunoSEQ multiplex PCR; TCRdb holds only in-frame clones, not every one. This sample has under 350,000 clones, with around 22% found just once. Their cognate antigens are unknown. Sequencing input: naive CD4+ T cells from blood. These TCRs come from a young woman with type 1 diabetes.

This clone has just a few counts. As DNA, the CDR3 is TGCGCCAGCAGCTTGGGACTAGCGGAGACCCAGTACTTC. Residues: CASSLGLAETQYF. The chain links TRBV5-1 to TRBJ2-5; the match to TRBD2 covers 8 bases. Germline trimming cut 0 bases from V and 5 bases from J; bases unmatched to any gene: 0. CDR3 length: 13 residues. Germline V gene lookup returns CDR1 SGHRS and CDR2 YFSETQ.

The rearrangement joins TRBV6-5 to TRBJ2-7; 8 bases agree with TRBD2. The V and J ends lost 6 bases and 2 bases, in that order; junction bases with no gene match: 9. The CDR3 is made up of 15 amino acids. Germline V CDR1 and CDR2: MNHEY, SVGAGI. CDR3 sequence (DNA): TGTGCCAGCAGCCAGCGGGGGCTATCAACCTACGAGCAGTACTTC. Protein: CASSQRGLSTYEQYF.

The chain couples TRBV11-3 to TRBJ2-1, with 7 bases identical to TRBD2. Germline V gives CDR1 SGHNT, CDR2 YENEEA. The CDR3 runs to 15 residues. V shed 5 bases and J 5 bases; nucleotides not matched to a gene: 9. The CDR3 nucleotides read TGTGCCAGCAGCCTCGGACTAGTTGAAAACAATGAGCAGTTCTTC. This codes for CASSLGLVENNEQFF.

The chain is built from TRBV9 and TRBJ2-2; D gene unclear. There are 12 residues in the CDR3. Germline V gene lookup returns CDR1 SGDLS and CDR2 YYNGEE. V was pared by 3 bases and J by 6 bases, with 6 bases between. The CDR3 loop is CASSATPGELFF. CDR3 coding DNA: TGTGCCAGCAGCGCGACTCCCGGGGAGCTGTTTTTT.

Concerning this clone: Other nucleotide sequences from this sample produce the same CDR3. The chain recombines TRBV19 with TRBJ1-5; TRBD1 matches 7 bases. V was clipped by 5 bases and J by 3 bases; unmatched bases: 1. The CDR3 runs to 13 residues. Germline V lookup: CDR1 LNHDA, CDR2 SQIVND (reference sequence). The CDR3 bases are TGTGCCAGTAGTGGGACAGTCAATCAGCCCCAGCATTTT. It encodes CASSGTVNQPQHF.

This clone was observed a few times. The same CDR3 can be traced to other DNA sequences in this sample. The J gene is TRBJ2-1, the V gene TRBV30; maybe TRBD2 (5 bases). The V and J ends lost 1 base and 7 bases respectively, with 8 bases between them. Germline CDR1 GTSNPN, CDR2 SVGIG (reference sequence). The CDR3 totals 12 residues. The chain's CDR3 is CAWSGGGNEQFF. The CDR3 nucleotides read TGTGCCTGGAGTGGAGGCGGGAATGAGCAGTTCTTC.

The rearrangement uses TRBV2 and TRBJ1-1; a possible D gene is TRBD1 (6 bases). The CDR3 is 13 residues long. Germline assignment: CDR1 SNHLY and CDR2 FYNNEI. V dropped 6 bases and J dropped 1 base, with 9 bases sitting between them. CDR3 coding DNA: TGTGCCAGCAGCTGGACAGAGAACACTGAAGCTTTCTTT. It translates to CASSWTENTEAFF.

This chain links TRBV29-1 with TRBJ1-1; possibly TRBD1 for D (6 bases). The ends were cut back, 0 bases at V and 6 bases at J, with 17 bases in the middle. The germline gives CDR1 SQVTM, CDR2 ANQGSEA. This CDR3 region has 15 residues. This CDR3 reads CSVEDNPNRASEAFF. The CDR3 nucleotides read TGCAGCGTTGAAGATAACCCAAACAGGGCGTCTGAAGCTTTCTTT.

The J gene is TRBJ2-5, the V gene TRBV10-3; possible D gene TRBD2, 5 bases. This CDR3 spans 12 amino acids. CDR1 ENHRY and CDR2 SYGVKD come from the germline V gene. V was clipped by 10 bases and J by 1 base, with 10 bases between them. The CDR3 nucleotides read TGTGCCACTGGACTTTCCCAAGAGACCCAGTACTTC. Translation gives CATGLSQETQYF.

This clone was seen only a few times. The chain recombines TRBV5-1 with TRBJ1-2, with a possible D match to TRBD1 (5 bases). Germline lookup yields CDR1 SGHRS and CDR2 YFSETQ. The ends were cut back, 0 bases at V and 7 bases at J, with 13 bases in the middle. The CDR3 consists of 14 residues. The CDR3 region has the DNA TGCGCCAGCAGCTTGGAAACAGGCTCGGGTGGCTACACCTTC. Amino acid sequence: CASSLETGSGGYTF.

This clone has just a few counts. V gene TRBV30 combines with J gene TRBJ2-7, with D perhaps TRBD1 (6 bases). The CDR3 extends over 16 amino acids. V was trimmed by 3 bases and J by 6 bases, leaving 24 bases between them. Per germline, CDR1 GTSNPN and CDR2 SVGIG (reference sequence). For the CDR3, the DNA is TGTGCCTGGAGATCAAAAACGGGACAAGGCCTTCCCGAGCAGTACTTC. Amino acids: CAWRSKTGQGLPEQYF.

Note on this clone: Other nucleotide sequences from this sample produce the same CDR3. The rearrangement joins TRBV7-3 to TRBJ2-1, with 11 bases matching TRBD2. This CDR3 has 15 amino acids. Germline loops: CDR1 SGHTA, CDR2 FQGTGA. V shed 5 bases and J 3 bases; nucleotides not matched to a gene: 3. The CDR3 here is CASSLGTSGYNEQFF. DNA of the CDR3: TGTGCCAGCAGCCTCGGGACTAGCGGCTACAATGAGCAGTTCTTC.

The chain links TRBV4-1 to TRBJ2-6; 9 nucleotides match TRBD2. V lost 6 bases and J lost 3; bases outside the gene matches: 12. The germline gives CDR1 MGHRA, CDR2 YSYEKL. There are 18 residues in the CDR3. The CDR3 protein is CASSSGVAGVFGANVLTF. The CDR3 DNA follows: TGCGCCAGCAGTTCCGGGGTAGCGGGAGTTTTTGGGGCCAACGTCCTGACTTTC.

This chain uses TRBV6-5 with TRBJ1-1, with unresolved D. Per the germline V gene, CDR1 is MNHEY and CDR2 is SVGAGI. The CDR3 covers 15 residues. The ends were cut back, 4 bases at V and 0 bases at J, with 12 bases in the middle. The CDR3 here is CASSSLENVNTEAFF. As DNA, the CDR3 is TGTGCCAGCAGTTCCCTTGAGAATGTGAACACTGAAGCTTTCTTT.

The gene calls are TRBV4-1 and TRBJ1-1; 9 bases match TRBD1. After removal of 4 bases from V and 0 bases from J, the junction contained 6 bases not matched to a gene. Looked up from germline, CDR1 is MGHRA and CDR2 is YSYEKL. The CDR3 is 16 residues long. CDR3 loop: CASSRAGQGLNTEAFF. CDR3 nucleotides: TGCGCCAGCAGCCGAGCCGGACAGGGGTTGAACACTGAAGCTTTCTTT.

The chain employs TRBV5-1 and TRBJ2-7; the match to TRBD1 covers 7 bases. CDR1 SGHRS and CDR2 YFSETQ come from the germline V gene. The V and J ends lost 0 bases and 3 bases, in that order; junction bases with no gene match: 9. The CDR3 extends over 16 amino acids. In nucleotides, the CDR3 is TGCGCCAGCAGCTTGGGCCGGGACAGAAGGGTCTACGAGCAGTACTTC. Its translation: CASSLGRDRRVYEQYF.

The chain carries TRBV23-1 and TRBJ2-1; weak D call: TRBD2 (5 bases). TRBV23-1 is an ORF, and what it does is uncertain. The CDR3 is 17 residues long. Trimming took 1 base from V and 8 from J, leaving 21 bases between them. CDR3 in amino acids: CASSQCRWEWSEDEQFF. CDR3 coding DNA: TGCGCCAGCAGTCAATGCCGGTGGGAGTGGAGTGAGGATGAGCAGTTCTTC.

V usage is TRBV2 and J usage is TRBJ2-1; D might be TRBD2 (5 bases). Trimming removed 2 bases from V and 3 bases from J, with 14 bases in between. Per germline, CDR1 SNHLY and CDR2 FYNNEI. The CDR3 totals 16 residues. The CDR3 protein is CASSEFSERSYNEQFF. The CDR3 region has the DNA TGTGCCAGCAGTGAATTTTCCGAGCGGAGCTACAATGAGCAGTTCTTC.

The chain links TRBV30 to TRBJ2-7; D possibly corresponds to TRBD2 (7 bases). The CDR3 spans 14 residues. Germline CDR1 is GTSNPN and CDR2 is SVGIG (reference sequence). Trimming cost V 3 bases and J 3 bases, with 15 bases left between them. The CDR3, as DNA: TGTGCCTGGAGCCTGGGGGGGGCGCTCTACGAGCAGTACTTC. Translated, it gives CAWSLGGALYEQYF.

CDR3 protein: CASSPATRETQYF. The CDR3 DNA sequence: TGTGCCAGCTCACCAGCGACTAGAGAGACCCAGTACTTC. This chain connects TRBV18 to TRBJ2-5, with D perhaps matching TRBD2 (6 bases). Germline assignment: CDR1 KGHSH and CDR2 LQKENI. V lost 2 bases to trimming and J lost 4 bases, with 8 bases between them. CDR3 length: 13 residues.

The gene calls are TRBV9 and TRBJ1-1; no reliable D call. CDR1 SGDLS and CDR2 YYNGEE come from the germline V gene. The CDR3 length is 14 residues. V lost 0 bases to trimming and J lost 1 base, with 7 bases between them. The CDR3 region has the DNA TGTGCCAGCAGCGTAGTTAATAGGAACACTGAAGCTTTCTTT. Amino acids: CASSVVNRNTEAFF.

This chain uses TRBV11-1 with TRBJ1-1; the D is unclear. CDR3 length: 14 residues. Germline V lookup: CDR1 SGHAT, CDR2 FQDESV (reference sequence). V was clipped by 5 bases and J by 11 bases, with 21 bases between them. CDR3 in amino acids: CASSRETQPFGAFF. The CDR3 bases are TGTGCCAGCAGCCGCGAGACGCAACCCTTCGGGGCTTTCTTT.

The V call is TRBV6-4, the J call TRBJ2-1, with D perhaps matching TRBD1 (7 bases). V lost 5 bases and J lost 7, with 12 bases in between. Per germline, CDR1 MRHNA and CDR2 SNTAGT. The CDR3 sequence is 13 residues long. CDR3 sequence reads: CASSRGDSNEQFF. CDR3 DNA sequence: TGTGCCAGCAGTCGCGGGGACAGTAATGAGCAGTTCTTC.

This chain joins TRBV18 and TRBJ2-1; 9 bases are shared with TRBD1. The germline V gene has CDR1 KGHSH and CDR2 LQKENI. This CDR3 has 16 amino acids. J gave up 5 bases and V 5 bases, and 10 bases lay outside the gene matches. CDR3 amino acids: CASSAAGTGYDNEQFF. The DNA for the CDR3 is TGTGCCAGCTCAGCCGCCGGGACAGGGTACGACAATGAGCAGTTCTTC.

This clone came up a few times. The chain links TRBV5-4 to TRBJ2-2, with TRBD1 identical over 10 bases. Germline lookup yields CDR1 SGHNT and CDR2 YYREEE (reference sequence). The CDR3 runs to 15 residues. V lost 9 bases, J lost 1 base, and 6 bases stayed unmatched. The CDR3 region is CAIRGDRGNTGELFF. CDR3 DNA: TGTGCCATCCGGGGGGACAGGGGGAACACCGGGGAGCTGTTTTTT.

This clone has just a few counts. This specimen includes other DNA sequences encoding the same CDR3. The chain links TRBV9 to TRBJ1-1; D ambiguous. V was clipped by 1 base and J by 0 bases, with 4 bases between them. CDR3 length: 13 residues. CDR1 is SGDLS, CDR2 YYNGEE, per germline. CDR3 loop: CASSVSVNTEAFF. The CDR3 DNA is TGTGCCAGCAGCGTATCCGTGAACACTGAAGCTTTCTTT. The variable domain in full, with the rest retrieved from reference TRBV9 and TRBJ1-1, is DSGVTQTPKHLITATGQRVTLRCSPRSGDLSVYWYQQSLDQGLQFLIQYYNGEERAKGNILERFSAQQFPDLHSELNLSSLELGDSALYFCASSVSVNTEAFFGQGTRLTVV.

About this clone: Other DNA sequences in the sample encode the same CDR3. The rearrangement joins TRBV30 to TRBJ2-3; TRBD2 aligns across 7 bases. The CDR3 sequence is 15 residues long. Germline values: CDR1 GTSNPN, CDR2 SVGIG (reference sequence). After removal of 0 bases from V and 2 bases from J, the junction contained 5 bases not matched to a gene. The CDR3 coding sequence is TGTGCCTGGAGTGTACTGGCGGGAGTCACAGATACGCAGTATTTT. Translated: CAWSVLAGVTDTQYF. Drawing the rest from reference TRBV30 and TRBJ2-3, the complete variable domain is SQTIHQWPATLVQPVGSPLSLECTVEGTSNPNLYWYRQAAGRGLQLLFYSVGIGQISSEVPQNLSASRPQDRQFILSSKKLLLSDSGFYLCAWSVLAGVTDTQYFGPGTRLTVL.

The rearrangement joins TRBV2 to TRBJ1-2, with D tentatively TRBD1 (6 bases). CDR1 SNHLY and CDR2 FYNNEI come from the germline V gene. Trimming shortened V by 2 bases and J by 5 bases, and 21 bases separated the two germline ends. This CDR3 has 17 residues. CDR3 nucleotides: TGTGCCAGCAGTGAACGTGGCGCAGGGGCGCGGCAATATGGCTACACCTTC. It codes for CASSERGAGARQYGYTF.

This clone has only a few counts. This rearrangement joins TRBV29-1 to TRBJ1-2, with a tentative D call TRBD1 (5 bases). This CDR3 region has 12 residues. CDR1 and CDR2 from the germline V gene are SQVTM and ANQGSEA. V was trimmed by 3 bases and J by 8 bases, leaving 13 bases between them. The CDR3 DNA reads as TGCAGCGTTGAGTTAGGGGTCGGCGGCTACACCTTC. It encodes CSVELGVGGYTF. Looking up the rest from reference TRBV29-1 and TRBJ1-2 gives the full variable domain: SAVISQKPSRDICQRGTSLTIQCQVDSQVTMMFWYRQQPGQSLTLIATANQGSEATYESGFVIDKFPISRPNLTFSTLTVSNMSPEDSSIYLCSVELGVGGYTFGSGTRLTVV.

This clone occurred a few times. The chain has TRBV18 and TRBJ2-1; perhaps TRBD2 as D (6 bases). The CDR3 runs to 12 residues. Germline loops: CDR1 KGHSH, CDR2 LQKENI. Trimming took 0 bases from V and 12 from J, leaving 9 bases between them. CDR3: CASSPPERVQFF. The DNA for the CDR3 is TGTGCCAGCTCACCACCCGAGCGGGTGCAGTTCTTC.